A single T cell receptor beta chain is shown here with its context. For every TCR library, around 3,700 ng of total RNA was used. Amplification used two nested PCRs: 15 to 20 cycles, then about 9 cycles, on TCRalpha/TCRbeta cDNA. Reanalyzing the 5' RACE reads, TCRdb keeps one entry per CDR3 protein, without DNA. Its listing shows over 150,000 distinct CDR3 sequences. The sample originates from a study of monozygotic twins with inflammatory bowel disease. Whole blood without T cell sorting served as the source of isolated total RNA. The CDR3 has 13 amino acids. Germline loops: CDR1 DFQATT, CDR2 SNEGSKA (reference sequence).

This rearrangement joins TRBV20-1 to TRBJ2-7; TCRdb returns TRBD1, unconfirmable since there is no DNA. The clonotype comes from a human donor with ulcerative colitis or Crohn's disease, or a healthy co-twin of an affected twin (not recorded which). Sequencing was carried out using blood. The CDR3 loop reads CSANDRGLGEQYF.